This T cell receptor (beta chain) was sequenced for a study of blood T cell repertoires in COVID-19. Original methodology: Amplification with reference gene primers provided the estimates of nucleated cell counts. Measured with immunoSEQ multiplex PCR; TCRdb has only the in-frame clones, and not every one. V, J and clone size derive from that table, while D and trimming were established from the DNA sequence. The sample holds around 110,000 clones, around 75% seen once. This receptor was taken from a human donor with acute or convalescent COVID-19. The donor label of this sample is uncertain. The sequenced material came from peripheral blood.

CDR3 residues: CSATGQGMTNTGELFF. CDR3 nucleotide sequence: TGCAGCGCCACTGGACAGGGGATGACGAACACCGGGGAGCTGTTTTTT. The V and J genes are TRBV29-1 and TRBJ2-2, with TRBD1 matching over 9 bases. The CDR3 is 16 residues long. The J segment lost 0 bases and the V segment lost 7 bases, leaving 9 bases of the junction unmatched. The germline V gene has CDR1 SQVTM and CDR2 ANQGSEA.